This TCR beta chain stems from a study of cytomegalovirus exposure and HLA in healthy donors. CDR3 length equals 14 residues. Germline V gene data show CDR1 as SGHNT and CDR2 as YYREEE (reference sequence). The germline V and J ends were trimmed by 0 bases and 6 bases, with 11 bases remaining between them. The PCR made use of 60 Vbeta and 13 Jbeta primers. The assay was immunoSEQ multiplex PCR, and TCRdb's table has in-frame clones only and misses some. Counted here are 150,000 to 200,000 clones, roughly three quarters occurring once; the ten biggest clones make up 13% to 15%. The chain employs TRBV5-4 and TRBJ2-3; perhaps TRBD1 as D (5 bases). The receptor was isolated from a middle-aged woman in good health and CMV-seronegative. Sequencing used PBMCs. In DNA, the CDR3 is TGTGCCAGCAGCTTGGGGGGCGGTATCGATACGCAGTATTTT. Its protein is CASSLGGGIDTQYF.